This passage covers 10 T cell receptor beta chains from one sample sequenced in a study of T-cell memory formation after mild COVID-19. TCRdb called the 5' RACE reads again in MiXCR, with one record for every CDR3 protein. The sample has roughly 450,000 distinct CDR3 sequences, roughly 18% seen once. Sequencing was performed on PBMCs or a T cell subset sorted from them (not recorded which). Receptor source: a man aged 18 to 35 who had mild COVID-19 (a few samples of this study predate the infection). Cell type and time point are not known.

Many counts were recorded for this clonotype. This sequence joins TRBV6-1 and TRBJ1-6; D call uncertain. V was shortened by 4 bases and J by 8 bases, with 15 bases between the two germline ends. From germline, CDR1 is MNHNS and CDR2 SASEGT. This CDR3 has 15 amino acids. As DNA, the CDR3 is TGTGCCAGCAGTGGTGTCGGTGGTTCGGATTCACCCCTCCACTTT. This encodes CASSGVGGSDSPLHF.

V is TRBV15 and J is TRBJ1-1; D unclear. CDR3 size: 16 residues. Germline CDR1 LNHNV, CDR2 YYDKDF (reference sequence). Trimming stripped 3 bases from V and 5 bases from J, with 19 bases between. CDR3 in amino acids: CATSRAPSSMRTEAFF. The CDR3 DNA is TGTGCCACCAGCAGGGCCCCGTCGTCGATGAGGACTGAAGCTTTCTTT.

The chain links TRBV6-6 to TRBJ1-6; 9 bases map to TRBD1. J was trimmed by 14 bases and V by 6 bases; bases with no gene match: 14. In germline, CDR1 is MNHNY, CDR2 SVGAGI (reference sequence). The CDR3 covers 15 residues. CDR3 loop: CASRSSDRGLGTLHF. The CDR3 region has the DNA TGTGCCAGCAGATCATCGGACAGGGGTTTGGGGACCCTCCACTTT.

The V call is TRBV10-3, the J call TRBJ2-5, with TRBD2 matching 11 bases. Germline V gene data show CDR1 as ENHRY and CDR2 as SYGVKD. The V and J ends lost 3 bases and 1 base, in that order; junction bases with no gene match: 4. The CDR3 runs 16 residues. Written as DNA, the CDR3 is TGTGCCATCAGTGAACTAGCGGGGGACGTCCAAGAGACCCAGTACTTC. This codes for CAISELAGDVQETQYF.

This clonotype was observed at least ten times. The chain carries TRBV6-1 and TRBJ2-2; D is ambiguous. The CDR3 totals 15 residues. The germline gives CDR1 MNHNS, CDR2 SASEGT. The V end lost 1 base, the J end lost 5 bases, and 11 bases lay between the germline ends. CDR3 bases: TGTGCCAGCAGTGAAGACGGCGGATCGACCGGGGAGCTGTTTTTT. Translating it yields CASSEDGGSTGELFF.

This chain joins TRBV6-5 and TRBJ2-3; possible D gene TRBD2, 6 bases. The CDR3 sequence is 12 residues long. V was shortened by 7 bases and J by 4 bases, with 9 bases between the two germline ends. Per germline, CDR1 MNHEY and CDR2 SVGAGI. The CDR3: CASTGGADTQYF. The CDR3 coding sequence is TGTGCCAGCACCGGCGGGGCAGATACGCAGTATTTT.

The rearrangement joins TRBV4-3 to TRBJ2-1; TRBD1 matches 9 bases. Looked up from germline, CDR1 is LGHNA and CDR2 is YSLEER. The ends lost 6 bases at V and 10 bases at J; junction bases unmatched: 13. The CDR3 contains 15 residues. The CDR3 coding sequence is TGCGCCAGCAGGCCGGCGGACAGGGGTGGGAAAGAGCAGTTCTTC. Protein product: CASRPADRGGKEQFF.

This clonotype was detected only a few times. In DNA form, the CDR3 reads TGCGCCAGCAGCGTACAGCCGGGGAACTACAATGAGCAGTTCTTC. Its translation: CASSVQPGNYNEQFF. This chain uses TRBV5-1 with TRBJ2-1, with D perhaps matching TRBD2 (5 bases). In germline, CDR1 is SGHRS, CDR2 YFSETQ. V dropped 4 bases and J dropped 3 bases, with 14 bases sitting between them. The CDR3 is 15 amino acids.

This clonotype was observed a few times. V gene TRBV7-6 combines with J gene TRBJ2-7; D might be TRBD2 (6 bases). The CDR3 extends over 15 amino acids. Germline-derived CDR1 and CDR2 are SGHVS and FNYEAQ. V shed 5 bases and J shed 3 bases, with 17 bases lying between them. The CDR3 is CASSPARRGLYEQYF. DNA for the CDR3: TGTGCCAGCAGCCCCGCGCGACGGGGACTCTACGAGCAGTACTTC.

The table lists this clonotype with a few counts. V gene TRBV12-3 or TRBV12-4 combines with J gene TRBJ1-4; D is undetermined. V lost 1 base to trimming and J lost 7 bases, with 10 bases between them. The CDR3 spans 14 residues. The chain's CDR3 is CASSLEGLLEKLFF. For the CDR3, the DNA is TGTGCCAGCAGTTTAGAAGGGTTACTTGAAAAACTGTTTTTT.